One and the same sample provided the 16 T cell receptor beta chains below, sequenced in a study of blood T cell repertoires in COVID-19. The method was immunoSEQ multiplex PCR; TCRdb's version includes in-frame clones alone and lacks a portion of them. The sample includes over 100,000 clones, 80% to 90% of them seen just once. Sequenced input: peripheral blood. The receptors come from a human donor in a cohort sampled during active COVID-19.

The CDR3 DNA sequence: TGTGCCAGCAGCCAAGCTGACAGTCAAGATCAGCCCCAGCATTTT. It yields the protein CASSQADSQDQPQHF. J is TRBJ1-5 and V is TRBV4-2; D is possibly TRBD1 (5 bases). The CDR3 is made up of 15 amino acids. Between the trimmed V and J ends, which lost 1 base and 5 bases, there was a span of 12 bases. CDR1 and CDR2 from the germline V gene are LGHNA and YNFKEQ.

The J gene is TRBJ1-4, the V gene TRBV6-6; 7 bases are a match to TRBD1. The CDR3 has 14 amino acids. CDR1 is MNHNY, CDR2 SVGAGI, per germline (reference sequence). V was clipped by 0 bases and J by 11 bases; unmatched bases: 6. The CDR3, as DNA: TGTGCCAGCAGTTACTCGTATGAACAGGGGAAACTGTTTTTT. Its protein is CASSYSYEQGKLFF.

V usage is TRBV21-1 and J usage is TRBJ1-1. TRBV21-1 counts as a pseudogene. The CDR3 has 18 residues. The CDR3 reads CASSKIVLPFHPNTEAFF. CDR3 in DNA: TGTGCCAGCAGCAAAATAGTGCTCCCCTTTCATCCAAACACTGAAGCTTTCTTT.

This clone showed up just a few times. The chain is built from TRBV2 and TRBJ1-5; D perhaps matches TRBD1 (6 bases). The CDR3 length is 13 residues. Germline-derived CDR1 and CDR2 are SNHLY and FYNNEI. The V and J ends lost 5 bases and 4 bases respectively, with 9 bases between them. The CDR3 loop is CASSPQGNQPQHF. The CDR3 DNA follows: TGTGCCAGCAGTCCGCAGGGGAATCAGCCCCAGCATTTT.

The chain combines TRBV7-2 with TRBJ2-7; 8 bases fit TRBD1. The germline V gene encodes CDR1 SGHTA and CDR2 FQGNSA. Trimming took 4 bases from V and 4 from J; bases not matched to a gene: 6. The CDR3 contains 14 residues. The DNA for the CDR3 is TGTGCCAGCAGCTCGGGACAGGAATCTTACGAGCAGTACTTC. Translated, it gives CASSSGQESYEQYF.

J is TRBJ2-3 and V is TRBV11-3; D ambiguous. V dropped 0 bases and J dropped 1 base, with 11 bases sitting between them. The CDR3 totals 16 residues. Germline V gene lookup returns CDR1 SGHNT and CDR2 YENEEA. CDR3 DNA: TGTGCCAGCAGCTTAGACCCTGGCCCTCGCACAGATACGCAGTATTTT. Translating gives CASSLDPGPRTDTQYF.

In this sample, this clone turned up a few times. The chain uses TRBV19 and TRBJ2-3; TRBD2 aligns across 12 bases. Germline lookup yields CDR1 LNHDA and CDR2 SQIVND (reference sequence). CDR3 length: 15 residues. J was trimmed by 4 bases and V by 2 bases; bases with no gene match: 1. The CDR3 is CASSILAGGADTQYF. The CDR3 nucleotides read TGTGCCAGTAGTATACTAGCGGGAGGGGCAGATACGCAGTATTTT.

The chain couples TRBV7-2 to TRBJ2-3; 8 bases are shared with TRBD1. V gave up 5 bases and J gave up 8 bases; unmatched junction bases: 18. CDR3 length: 17 amino acids. Germline lookup yields CDR1 SGHTA and CDR2 FQGNSA. CDR3 amino acids: CASSPVPGTGGKITQYF. CDR3 in DNA: TGTGCCAGCAGCCCTGTCCCCGGCACAGGGGGAAAAATTACGCAGTATTTT.

The chain carries TRBV10-3 and TRBJ1-2; 8 positions agree with TRBD1. Trimming at V came to 9 bases and at J to 7 bases, leaving 13 bases not matched to a gene. Germline V lookup: CDR1 ENHRY, CDR2 SYGVKD. This CDR3 has 14 residues. For the CDR3, the DNA is TGTGCCATTTCCTCGGACAGGGTTTTTGGTGGCTACACCTTC. Translating it yields CAISSDRVFGGYTF.

This chain joins TRBV2 and TRBJ2-4, with 7 bases identical to TRBD1. After removal of 1 base from V and 6 bases from J, the junction contained 3 bases not matched to a gene. The CDR3 consists of 14 residues. Per the germline V gene, CDR1 is SNHLY and CDR2 is FYNNEI. As DNA, the CDR3 is TGTGCCAGCAGTGAAGGGAGACAGGGAAACATTCAGTACTTC. Translating gives CASSEGRQGNIQYF. The full variable domain, its missing parts supplied by reference TRBV2 and TRBJ2-4, is EPEVTQTPSHQVTQMGQEVILRCVPISNHLYFYWYRQILGQKVEFLVSFYNNEISEKSEIFDDQFSVERPDGSNFTLKIRSTKLEDSAMYFCASSEGRQGNIQYFGAGTRLSVL.

The chain is built from TRBV20-1 and TRBJ2-7, with D uncertain. The CDR3 has 10 amino acids. V lost 6 bases and J 7 bases, leaving 10 bases between the germline ends. The germline V gene encodes CDR1 DFQATT and CDR2 SNEGSKA (reference sequence). CDR3 loop: CSAPYGEQYF. The DNA of the CDR3 is TGCAGTGCACCTTACGGGGAGCAGTACTTC.

In its sample, this clone was seen once. This rearrangement joins TRBV19 to TRBJ1-3; 8 bases line up with TRBD1. The V gene end was trimmed by 8 bases and the J gene end by 6 bases; junction bases not matched to a gene: 3. The length of the CDR3 is 12 residues. Germline assignment: CDR1 LNHDA and CDR2 SQIVND (reference sequence). In DNA form, the CDR3 reads TGTGCCAGTCGGACAGGGTTAAACACCATATATTTT. Translating it yields CASRTGLNTIYF.

The chain is built from TRBV5-1 and TRBJ2-2, with D possibly matching TRBD2 (6 bases). This CDR3 region has 15 residues. Per the germline V gene, CDR1 is SGHRS and CDR2 is YFSETQ. V dropped 3 bases and J dropped 0 bases, with 9 bases sitting between them. As DNA, the CDR3 is TGCGCCAGCAGCTGGGGACTGCCGAACACCGGGGAGCTGTTTTTT. This encodes CASSWGLPNTGELFF.

This clone is labeled as medium-sized. The chain couples TRBV27 to TRBJ1-1, with 7 positions matching TRBD1. CDR1 is MNHEY and CDR2 is SMNVEV in the germline V gene (reference sequence). V was pared by 6 bases and J by 4 bases, with 8 bases of the junction left unmatched. The CDR3 length is 14 residues. Here the CDR3 reads CASRRTGVTTEAFF. The CDR3 DNA sequence: TGTGCCAGCAGGCGAACAGGGGTTACCACTGAAGCTTTCTTT.

This chain connects TRBV9 to TRBJ2-7, with 8 bases lining up with TRBD2. This CDR3 region has 14 residues. The V segment lost 5 bases and the J segment 3 bases; nucleotides outside the gene matches: 7. Germline CDR1 is SGDLS and CDR2 is YYNGEE. CDR3 nucleotide sequence: TGTGCCAGCAGTTATAGTACTAGCGGCTACGAGCAGTACTTC. Translation gives CASSYSTSGYEQYF. Variable domain in full (rest from reference TRBV9 and TRBJ2-7): DSGVTQTPKHLITATGQRVTLRCSPRSGDLSVYWYQQSLDQGLQFLIQYYNGEERAKGNILERFSAQQFPDLHSELNLSSLELGDSALYFCASSYSTSGYEQYFGPGTRLTVT.

A few counts support this clone. The chain recombines TRBV4-3 with TRBJ2-7; D remains unclear. This CDR3 has 15 residues. CDR1 and CDR2 (germline): LGHNA, YSLEER. Trimming removed 3 bases from V and 2 bases from J, with 14 bases in between. Written as DNA, the CDR3 is TGCGCCAGCAGCCAGCCTACGACTGTAACCTACGAGCAGTACTTC. Its translation is CASSQPTTVTYEQYF.